This TCR beta chain was recovered during a study of T cells after yellow fever vaccination. The study, taken as a whole, reports: The appearance of a small share of clonotypes in both CD4 and CD8 compartments was observed.

In this sample, this clonotype turned up many times. Its antigen remains unknown. Universal primer sites and UMIs were introduced during 5'RACE template-switching synthesis of TCR cDNA. TCRdb re-called the 5' RACE reads through MiXCR, storing one row per CDR3 protein. The sample shows 350,000 to 450,000 distinct CDR3 sequences, 6% to 8% of them seen only once. This TCR came from a man aged 25 to 40 who received the YFV17D yellow fever vaccine. Material: PBMCs, obtained 5 days after the yellow fever booster vaccination.

The CDR3 reads CSLWNNTQYF. The DNA for the CDR3 is TGCAGCCTCTGGAACAATACGCAGTATTTT. The V and J genes are TRBV20-1 and TRBJ2-3; D uncertain. Germline CDR1 is DFQATT and CDR2 is SNEGSKA (reference sequence). This CDR3 has 10 residues.